Given below is one TCR beta chain in context. The antigen it binds to is not known. No much larger clonotype is one base removed from it; base qualities were not supplied. Healthy HIV-negative adults with no recently reported acute infections or vaccinations were included as donors. Every donor was a Caucasian adult living in Nashville, Tennessee, USA. CD4+ T cells were enriched through magnetic negative selection, after which naive cells were positively selected on CD45RA and the remaining negative fraction served as the memory subset. Blood was obtained by leukapheresis, after which PBMCs were separated by Ficoll-Histopaque density gradient centrifugation and cryopreserved in liquid nitrogen vapor phase. Analytical flow cytometry was used to check the purity and quantity of every magnetically sorted T cell population. From each sorted fraction, genomic DNA was isolated and quantified by UV absorbance on a Nanodrop 2000c.

Using the deep immunoSEQ assay, TCR CDR3 regions were amplified from genomic DNA by multiplex PCR. Extracted genomic DNA from each cell subset was distributed evenly across all wells of several immunoSEQ 96-well plates, and each plate was treated as a replicate. For sorted subsets, each replicate PCR was loaded with 200 ng genomic DNA, equivalent to some 27,000 T cell genomes. Purified libraries were measured with a Qubit 3.0 fluorometer, size-checked on a Bioanalyzer 2100, and measured again with the KAPA Library Quantification kit. Each immunoSEQ 96-well plate was sequenced on its own single-read 150-cycle Illumina NextSeq 550 flow cell. Per the authors' processing: Because the immunoSEQ output included only junctional sequences and no quality scores, the filtering could not be the same as the filtering used for full-length reads. To assign V/J genes and CDR3, sequences were annotated using PyIR, a Python wrapper for IgBLAST v1.9, with IMGT germline references. Any read was removed if the V/J assignment was weak (E-value above 1e-6), the CDR3 was missing, or the read contained stop codons, out-of-frame junctions, or ambiguous translated residues. V3J clonotypes were defined as sequences sharing an identical inferred V gene, J gene, and CDR3 amino acid sequence. To compute the percentage overlap between repertoires, the number of shared unique clonotypes was divided by the size of the smaller repertoire. RTK rarefaction, the Chao1 estimator, and Recon v2.1 estimates of unobserved clonotypes were used to assess repertoire richness. For all TCRbeta clonotypes obtained by the gDNA method from a few donors, generation probabilities were computed with OLGA. Not all clones reach the TCRdb copy of this immuneACCESS table, which keeps in-frame sequences only. Checked studies attribute under half of the gap to unresolved V genes and leave the rest unexplained. Clonal size and the V and J genes are those of that table, whereas D and trimming came from the DNA. The sample profile shows under 1,900,000 clones; 97% to 99% of them were found once. The biggest ten clones account for around 0.33% of the sample.

The record originates from a study of shared clonotypes between healthy human individuals (TCRdb year 2020). Turning to the overall study: Three men and two women, aged 18 to 49 years, made up the cohort. Per donor, leukapheresis produced somewhere between about 0.94 and 9.5 billion PBMCs. Blood TCR repertoires of about 5 healthy adults were deeply sequenced to estimate repertoire size and the extent of clonotype sharing between individuals. For each donor, three plates each were used for CD4 naive and CD4 memory, two plates were used for CD8 naive, and one plate was used for CD8 memory. To increase sequencing depth and limit assay-specific biases, TCR repertoire library preparation and sequencing were carried out by different laboratories using diverse techniques.

What the research found in general, with its limitations: Incomplete sequencing was indicated by rarefaction of sorted-subset datasets, despite the large sequencing depth. About 5% of naive CD4, 3.5% of naive CD8, roughly 2.4% of memory CD4, and more than 0.35% of memory CD8 clonotypes were shared across a few donors. Pairwise subsampling indicated that sequencing depth was expected to affect the degree of clonotype sharing among donors. Naive subsets generally had larger estimated clonotype richness than memory subsets did. Sampling was restricted to blood, and TCR repertoires in tissue are likely to differ from TCR repertoires in blood. Because the study included a small number of donors, the genetic and exposure-history diversity represented was limited. Higher generation probabilities were observed for clonotypes shared by all four sorted-subset donors than for non-shared clonotypes.

This receptor was identified in a young man in good health. Sequencing input: naive CD4+ T cells sorted from blood. This specimen's cell subset or site label, per the study, means: CD45RA+ positively selected.

The CDR3 protein is CSVESQGETQYF. The bases are TGCAGCGTTGAAAGTCAGGGCGAGACCCAGTACTTC. The chain links TRBV29-1 with TRBJ2-5; the best D guess is TRBD1, with 5 bases matching. The V end loses 2 bases and the J end loses 5 bases, and a stretch of 9 bases separates them. Reading from cysteine to phenylalanine, the CDR3 counts 12 amino acids. The kept DNA is CDR3 alone, 36 bases in frame from the first base. Looking up the germline V gene yields CDR1 SQVTM and CDR2 ANQGSEA.